This record covers a single TCR beta chain. Generated by immunoSEQ multiplex PCR, the TCRdb table keeps only in-frame clones and is missing some. The table has 25,000 to 30,000 clones, more than 75% seen once. These data are taken from a study of somatic mutations in cytotoxic T cells in rheumatoid arthritis. The CDR3 runs 13 residues. The germline gives CDR1 MNHEY, CDR2 SVGAGI. The V and J ends lost 2 bases and 5 bases respectively, with 10 bases between them. The sequence came from an adult with rheumatoid arthritis. The chain joins TRBV6-5 to TRBJ2-7; weak D call: TRBD1 (6 bases). Sequencing used CD8+ T cells sorted from blood. The CDR3 spells CASSYKRGNEQYF. As DNA, the CDR3 is TGTGCCAGCAGTTACAAGAGGGGGAACGAGCAGTACTTC.